This T cell receptor beta chain appears in the sequencing data of a study of OX40 agonist ivuxolimab in advanced cancers. Profiling relied on immunoSEQ multiplex PCR, and the TCRdb table lists in-frame clones only, not all of them. This table has roughly 60,000 clones, 91% appearing once. From germline, CDR1 is SGHNT and CDR2 YYREEE (reference sequence). The junction had 8 bases not matched to a gene; V was cut back by 4 bases and J by 3 bases. The CDR3 extends over 16 amino acids. The genes are TRBV5-4 and TRBJ2-1; 9 positions agree with TRBD2. The TCR sequence derives from an adult with an advanced solid tumor such as melanoma, head and neck, liver or kidney cancer. The specimen was CD4+ or CD8+ T cells sorted from blood, collected in a trial of the OX40 agonist ivuxolimab. Here the CDR3 reads CASSPLTSGNYNEQFF. The CDR3, as DNA: TGTGCCAGCAGCCCGTTGACTAGCGGAAACTACAATGAGCAGTTCTTC.